This T cell receptor (beta chain) was profiled in a study of T cells in Graves' hyperthyroidism and ophthalmopathy. This clonotype was recorded at least ten times. The ends were cut back, 1 base at V and 7 bases at J, with 7 bases in the middle. Germline V lookup: CDR1 SGHTA, CDR2 FQGNSA. The CDR3 runs to 12 residues. Researchers took RNA transcripts and amplified the TCR beta CDR3 regions from them. Using the HTBI primer set, a first-round RT-PCR was run on the TCR CDR3. MiXCR, run by TCRdb on the multiplex PCR reads, gives a single entry per CDR3 protein. The sample includes 500,000 to 800,000 distinct CDR3 sequences, about 45% of them seen just once.

J is TRBJ1-1 and V is TRBV7-2, with D hard to call. This TCR derives from an adult man with Graves' disease, either hyperthyroidism or ophthalmopathy (not recorded which). Material: peripheral blood or thyroid tissue (not recorded which). The DNA for the CDR3 is TGTGCCAGCAGCTTAGGACTGAGTGAAGCTTTCTTT. It yields the protein CASSLGLSEAFF.